This T cell receptor beta chain was documented in a study of blood T cells in healthy people across ages. Notes on the study in general: Naive T cell percentage showed a strong correlation with the diversity of TCR beta.

Together with a sample-barcoded 5' primer, a J-beta primer mix was included in a second PCR lasting about 7 to 11 cycles. TCRdb passed the 5' RACE reads through MiXCR, listing each CDR3 protein once. This sample yields some 1.6 million distinct CDR3 sequences, of which roughly 30% are seen a single time; approximately 10% belongs to the top ten. Trimming removed 3 bases at V and 5 bases at J, with 17 bases between. The germline V gene encodes CDR1 MGHRA and CDR2 YSYEKL. The CDR3 has 15 residues. The sample holds a few counts of this clonotype. Its target is unknown. V is TRBV4-1 and J is TRBJ2-7, with a possible D match to TRBD1 (5 bases). The sample taken for sequencing was blood. This clonotype originated in a woman in her 30s in good health. CDR3 DNA: TGCGCCAGCAGCCAGCACGGAACAGGTTCTGACGAGCAGTACTTC. This gives the protein CASSQHGTGSDEQYF.